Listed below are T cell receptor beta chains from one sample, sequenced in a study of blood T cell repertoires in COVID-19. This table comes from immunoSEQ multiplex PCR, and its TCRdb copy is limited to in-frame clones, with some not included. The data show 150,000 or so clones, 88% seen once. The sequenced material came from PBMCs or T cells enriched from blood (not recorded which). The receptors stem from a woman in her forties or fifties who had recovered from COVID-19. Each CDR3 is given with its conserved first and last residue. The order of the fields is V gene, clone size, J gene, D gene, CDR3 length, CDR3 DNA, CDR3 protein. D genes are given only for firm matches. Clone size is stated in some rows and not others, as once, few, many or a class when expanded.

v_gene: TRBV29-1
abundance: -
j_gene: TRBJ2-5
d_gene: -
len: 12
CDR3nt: TGCAGCGTTGAAAAACAGCAAGAGACCCAGTACTTC
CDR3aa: CSVEKQQETQYF

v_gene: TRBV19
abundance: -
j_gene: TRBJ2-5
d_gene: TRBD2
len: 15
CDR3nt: TGTGCCAGTAGTACGAGCGGGGGATTGGGGGAGACCCAGTACTTC
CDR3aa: CASSTSGGLGETQYF

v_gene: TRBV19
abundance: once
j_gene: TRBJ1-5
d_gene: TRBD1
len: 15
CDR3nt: TGTGCCAGTAGTAAACAGGGGGTGCTCAATCAGCCCCAGCATTTT
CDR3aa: CASSKQGVLNQPQHF

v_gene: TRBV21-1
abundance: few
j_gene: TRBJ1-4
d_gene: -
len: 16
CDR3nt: TGTGCCAGCAGCATTGTTTCGGGACAGGGGGATGAAAAACTGTTTTTT
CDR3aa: CASSIVSGQGDEKLFF

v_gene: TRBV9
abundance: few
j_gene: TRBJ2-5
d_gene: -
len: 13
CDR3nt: TGTGCCAGCAGCCCCGGGACTGAAGAGACCCAGTACTTC
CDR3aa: CASSPGTEETQYF

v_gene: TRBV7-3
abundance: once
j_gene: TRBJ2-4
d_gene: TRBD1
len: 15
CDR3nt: TGTGCCAGCAGCCTCGAAGGGACAGGAGGGGACATTCAGTACTTC
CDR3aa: CASSLEGTGGDIQYF

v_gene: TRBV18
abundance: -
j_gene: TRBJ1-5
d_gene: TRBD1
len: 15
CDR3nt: TGTGCCAGCTCGAAAGACAGGGGTCGGGATCAGCCCCAGCATTTT
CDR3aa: CASSKDRGRDQPQHF

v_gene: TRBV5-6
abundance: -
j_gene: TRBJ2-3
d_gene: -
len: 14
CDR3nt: TGTGCCAGCAGCCCGGGGATGAGCACAGATACGCAGTATTTT
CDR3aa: CASSPGMSTDTQYF

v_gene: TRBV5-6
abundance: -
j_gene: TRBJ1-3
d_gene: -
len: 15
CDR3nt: TGTGCCAGCAGCTTGTACTCCAACGGGGGAAACACCATATATTTT
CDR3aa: CASSLYSNGGNTIYF

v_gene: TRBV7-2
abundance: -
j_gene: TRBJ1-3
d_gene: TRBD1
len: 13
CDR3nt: TGTGCCAGCAGTGACAGGGTCGGAAACACCATATATTTT
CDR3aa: CASSDRVGNTIYF

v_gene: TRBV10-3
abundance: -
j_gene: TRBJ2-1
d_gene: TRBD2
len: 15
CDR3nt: TGTGCCATCAGTGCTTTGACTAGCTTGCACAATGAGCAGTTCTTC
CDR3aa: CAISALTSLHNEQFF

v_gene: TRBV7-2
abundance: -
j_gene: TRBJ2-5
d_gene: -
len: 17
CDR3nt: TGTGCCAGCAGCCCAGGTACGGGGGGCCCGGTGAGAGAGACCCAGTACTTC
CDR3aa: CASSPGTGGPVRETQYF

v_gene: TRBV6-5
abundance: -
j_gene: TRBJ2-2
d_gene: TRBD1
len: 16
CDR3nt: TGTGCCAGCAGTTACTCGACCGGGACAGGGGTCGGGGAGCTGTTTTTT
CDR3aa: CASSYSTGTGVGELFF

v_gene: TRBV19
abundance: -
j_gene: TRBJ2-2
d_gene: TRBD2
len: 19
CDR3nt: TGTGCCAGTAGTATAGATCTGACTAGCGGGGGGCTGAACACCGGGGAGCTGTTTTTT
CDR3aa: CASSIDLTSGGLNTGELFF

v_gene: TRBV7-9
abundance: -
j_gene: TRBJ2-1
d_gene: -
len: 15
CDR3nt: TGTGCCAGCAGCTTATTGGAGCGGCCCAACGATGAGCAGTTCTTC
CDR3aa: CASSLLERPNDEQFF

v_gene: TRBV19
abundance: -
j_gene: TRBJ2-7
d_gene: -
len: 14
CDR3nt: TGTGCCAGCACCACCCCGGGGAGAACCTACGAGCAGTACTTC
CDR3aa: CASTTPGRTYEQYF

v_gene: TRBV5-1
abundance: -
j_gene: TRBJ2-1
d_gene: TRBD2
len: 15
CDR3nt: TGCGCCAGCAGCTTGTTATCGACTAGCGGGGGGGAGCAGTTCTTC
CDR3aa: CASSLLSTSGGEQFF

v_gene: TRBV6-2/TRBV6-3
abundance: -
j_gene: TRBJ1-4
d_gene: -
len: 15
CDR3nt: TGTGCCAGCAGTTACCAGGCCCTGAGGGATGAAAAACTGTTTTTT
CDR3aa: CASSYQALRDEKLFF

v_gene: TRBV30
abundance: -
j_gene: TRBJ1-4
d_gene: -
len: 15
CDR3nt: TGTGCCTCCCGTCCCCGACAGGCGGGAGGGGAAAAACTGTTTTTT
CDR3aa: CASRPRQAGGEKLFF

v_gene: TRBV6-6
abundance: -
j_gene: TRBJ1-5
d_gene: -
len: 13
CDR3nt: TGTGCCAGCAGCGAGGATGGGGGGGAGCCCCAGCATTTT
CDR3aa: CASSEDGGEPQHF

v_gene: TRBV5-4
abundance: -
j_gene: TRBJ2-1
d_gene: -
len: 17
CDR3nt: TGTGCCAGCAGTCCCAAGGCCGGCGACAGGGAGGTTCATGAGCAGTTCTTC
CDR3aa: CASSPKAGDREVHEQFF

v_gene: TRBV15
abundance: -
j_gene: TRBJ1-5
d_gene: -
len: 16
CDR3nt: TGTGCCACCAGCGGAGCGAAACCTCGGGGCAATCAGCCCCAGCATTTT
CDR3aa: CATSGAKPRGNQPQHF

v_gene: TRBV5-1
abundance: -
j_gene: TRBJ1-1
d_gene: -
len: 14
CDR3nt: TGCGCCAGCAGCCAACACAGGGTGAACACTGAAGCTTTCTTT
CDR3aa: CASSQHRVNTEAFF

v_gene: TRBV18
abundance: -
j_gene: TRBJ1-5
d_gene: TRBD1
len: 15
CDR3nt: TGTGCCAGCTCACCTGGGACAGCCAGCAATCAGCCCCAGCATTTT
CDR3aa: CASSPGTASNQPQHF

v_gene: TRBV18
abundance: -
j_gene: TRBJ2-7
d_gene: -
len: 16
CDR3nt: TGTGCCAGCTCACGCGGAACAGGGTCAAGGAACTACGAGCAGTACTTC
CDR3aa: CASSRGTGSRNYEQYF

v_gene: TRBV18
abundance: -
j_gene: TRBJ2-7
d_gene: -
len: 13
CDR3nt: TGTGCCAGCTCACCGACCGGGGCCTACGAGCAGTACTTC
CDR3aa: CASSPTGAYEQYF

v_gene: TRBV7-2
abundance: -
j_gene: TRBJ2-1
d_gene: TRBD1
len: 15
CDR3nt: TGTGCCAGCAGCTCGGACAGGGGACGGGGTAATGAGCAGTTCTTC
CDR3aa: CASSSDRGRGNEQFF

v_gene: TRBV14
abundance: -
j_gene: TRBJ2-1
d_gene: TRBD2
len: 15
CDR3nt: TGTGCCAGCAGCCAAGCCAGCGGGGTATACAATGAGCAGTTCTTC
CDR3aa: CASSQASGVYNEQFF

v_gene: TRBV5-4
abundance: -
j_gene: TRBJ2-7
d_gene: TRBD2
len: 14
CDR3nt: TGTGCCAGCAGCAGGGACGGGGGGTTCTACGAGCAGTACTTC
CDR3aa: CASSRDGGFYEQYF

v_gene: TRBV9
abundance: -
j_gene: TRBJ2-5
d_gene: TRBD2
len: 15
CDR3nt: TGTGCCAGCAGCGCCGGGGGGGCAGAGGGAGAGACCCAGTACTTC
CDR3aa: CASSAGGAEGETQYF

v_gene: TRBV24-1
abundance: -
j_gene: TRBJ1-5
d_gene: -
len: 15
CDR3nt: TGTGCCACCAGTGATCCGACAGGAAGCAATCAGCCCCAGCATTTT
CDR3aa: CATSDPTGSNQPQHF

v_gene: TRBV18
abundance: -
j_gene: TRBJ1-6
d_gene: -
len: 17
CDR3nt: TGTGCCAGCTCACAAGCTTCGTCGGGGGGCCGTAATTCACCCCTCCACTTT
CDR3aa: CASSQASSGGRNSPLHF

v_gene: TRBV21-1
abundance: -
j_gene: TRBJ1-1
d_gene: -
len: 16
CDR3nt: TGTGCCAGCACCTCCCTGGACAGGGTTAGAGAGTCTGAAGCTTTCTTT
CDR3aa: CASTSLDRVRESEAFF

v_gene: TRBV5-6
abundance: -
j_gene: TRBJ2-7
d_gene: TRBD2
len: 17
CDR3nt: TGTGCCAGCAGCTTCACGACTAGCTCCGATAGCTCCTACGAGCAGTACTTC
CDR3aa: CASSFTTSSDSSYEQYF

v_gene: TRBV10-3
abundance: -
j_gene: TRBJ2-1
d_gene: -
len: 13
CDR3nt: TGTGCCATCAGTGACTCAGGGTCCGATGAGCAGTTCTTC
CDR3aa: CAISDSGSDEQFF

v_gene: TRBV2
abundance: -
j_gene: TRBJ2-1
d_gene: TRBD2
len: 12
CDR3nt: TGTGCCAGCGGGGTAGCGGGGGTTGAGCAGTTCTTC
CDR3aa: CASGVAGVEQFF

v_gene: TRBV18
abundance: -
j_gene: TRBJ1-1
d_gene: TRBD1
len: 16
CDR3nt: TGTGCCAGCTCACCAGTAGAGGGGGCGTCGAACACTGAAGCTTTCTTT
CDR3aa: CASSPVEGASNTEAFF

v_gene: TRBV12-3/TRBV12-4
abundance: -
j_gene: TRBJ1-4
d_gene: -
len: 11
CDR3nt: TGTGCCAGCAGTCTAACTGAAAAACTGTTTTTT
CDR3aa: CASSLTEKLFF

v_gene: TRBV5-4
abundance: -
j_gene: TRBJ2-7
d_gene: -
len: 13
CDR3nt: TGTGCCAGCAGCCCGTCCTGGGGGGACGAGCAGTACTTC
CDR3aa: CASSPSWGDEQYF

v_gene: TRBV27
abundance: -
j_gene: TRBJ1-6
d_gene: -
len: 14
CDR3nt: TGTGCCAGCCGTAGACGGGGTTATAATTCACCCCTCCACTTT
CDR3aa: CASRRRGYNSPLHF

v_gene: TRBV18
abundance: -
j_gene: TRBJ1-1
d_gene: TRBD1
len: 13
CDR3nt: TGTGCCAGCTCATTCATCCGGGACAGTGAAGCTTTCTTT
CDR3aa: CASSFIRDSEAFF

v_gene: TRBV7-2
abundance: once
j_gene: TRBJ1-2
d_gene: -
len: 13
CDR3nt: TGTGCCAGCAGCTTAAGAGGAGGAGGGGGCTACACCTTC
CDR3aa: CASSLRGGGGYTF

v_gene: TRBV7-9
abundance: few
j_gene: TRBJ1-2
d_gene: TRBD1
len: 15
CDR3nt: TGTGCCAGCAGCTTAGCGGGGGGACAGGGAAGCGGCTACACCTTC
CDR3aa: CASSLAGGQGSGYTF

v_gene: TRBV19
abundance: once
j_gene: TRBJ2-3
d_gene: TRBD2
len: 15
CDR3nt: TGTGCCAGTAGTCTAGCGGTCCCTAGCACAGATACGCAGTATTTT
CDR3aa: CASSLAVPSTDTQYF

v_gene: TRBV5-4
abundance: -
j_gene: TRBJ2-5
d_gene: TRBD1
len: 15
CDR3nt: TGTGCCAGCAGCTCCGGACAGGGGCAAGGAGAGACCCAGTACTTC
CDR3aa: CASSSGQGQGETQYF